One sample yielded the 26 T cell receptor beta chains listed below, sequenced in a study of blood T cells in healthy people across ages. Combining a sample-barcoded 5' primer with a J-beta primer mix, a second PCR ran for about 7 to 12 cycles. Each CDR3 protein is one row after TCRdb ran MiXCR on the 5' RACE reads. This table holds approximately 730,000 distinct CDR3 sequences, about 42% found once. Material for sequencing was blood. The receptors were sampled from a woman in her fifties or sixties in good health.

The chain couples TRBV7-6 to TRBJ2-1, with 14 bases aligning to TRBD2. V shed 1 base, J shed 4 bases, and the junction held 9 bases outside the gene matches. The CDR3 is 19 amino acids. Germline CDR1 and CDR2: SGHVS and FNYEAQ. The CDR3 DNA sequence: TGTGCCAGCAGCTTAGATCCGGGACTAGCGGGGGACATTTACAATGAGCAGTTCTTC. Translated: CASSLDPGLAGDIYNEQFF.

A remark on this clonotype: This clone may be a read error of a much larger clone one base away. V usage is TRBV29-1 and J usage is TRBJ2-5, with TRBD2 identical over 9 bases. With 1 base clipped from V and 11 bases from J, the junction kept 17 bases outside the gene matches. The CDR3 spans 16 residues. Germline V gene lookup returns CDR1 SQVTM and CDR2 ANQGSEA. CDR3: CSVEGISGRVYNEQYF. CDR3 DNA: TGCAGCGTTGAAGGGATTAGCGGGAGAGTTTACAATGAGCAGTACTTC.

The rearrangement joins TRBV28 to TRBJ2-7; TRBD2 matches 8 bases. There are 15 residues in the CDR3. The J segment lost 0 bases and the V segment lost 5 bases, leaving 6 bases of the junction unmatched. CDR1 is MDHEN and CDR2 is SYDVKM in the germline V gene. CDR3 in amino acids: CASSPGGGRSYEQYF. The CDR3 region has the DNA TGTGCCAGCAGTCCCGGCGGGGGGCGCTCCTACGAGCAGTACTTC.

The chain employs TRBV7-2 and TRBJ2-4; 8 bases line up with TRBD2. Trimming cost V 5 bases and J 0 bases; bases outside gene matches: 6. Germline V gene lookup returns CDR1 SGHTA and CDR2 FQGNSA. The CDR3 extends over 16 amino acids. CDR3 loop: CASSPVAGIAKNIQYF. The CDR3 DNA reads TGTGCCAGCAGCCCAGTAGCGGGGATAGCCAAAAACATTCAGTACTTC.

This clonotype was detected a few times. V is TRBV20-1 and J is TRBJ2-7; D possibly corresponds to TRBD2 (7 bases). The germline gives CDR1 DFQATT, CDR2 SNEGSKA (reference sequence). Trimming removed 0 bases at V and 4 bases at J, with 22 bases between. CDR3 length: 17 residues. CDR3 in amino acids: CSARDSGGRGGLYEQYF. The CDR3 coding sequence is TGCAGTGCTAGAGATTCGGGGGGCAGGGGAGGATTGTACGAGCAGTACTTC.

The chain couples TRBV20-1 to TRBJ2-1, with 8 bases aligning to TRBD2. Per the germline V gene, CDR1 is DFQATT and CDR2 is SNEGSKA (reference sequence). The CDR3 is 15 residues long. The ends lost 3 bases at V and 3 bases at J; junction bases unmatched: 7. CDR3 residues: CSASGPLAVYNEQFF. Here the CDR3 DNA reads TGCAGTGCTAGCGGTCCACTAGCGGTCTACAATGAGCAGTTCTTC.

This chain joins TRBV5-1 and TRBJ1-1, with TRBD1 matching over 7 bases. J gave up 3 bases and V 4 bases, and 6 bases lay outside the gene matches. The CDR3 is 14 residues long. Germline V CDR1 and CDR2: SGHRS, YFSETQ. CDR3 in DNA: TGCGCCAGCAGCCTCTACAGGGGTGACACTGAAGCTTTCTTT. Protein sequence: CASSLYRGDTEAFF.

V gene TRBV5-4 combines with J gene TRBJ1-4; a possible D gene is TRBD1 (5 bases). The CDR3 consists of 15 residues. Germline V gene data show CDR1 as SGHNT and CDR2 as YYREEE (reference sequence). V gave up 4 bases and J gave up 8 bases, with 18 bases separating them. The CDR3 spells CASSGSTAAREKLFF. CDR3 sequence (DNA): TGTGCCAGCAGCGGATCGACAGCAGCTCGAGAAAAACTGTTTTTT.

The chain combines TRBV18 with TRBJ2-1; no definite D call. Trimming shortened V by 3 bases and J by 5 bases, and 11 bases separated the two germline ends. Germline V gene lookup returns CDR1 KGHSH and CDR2 LQKENI. The CDR3 runs 14 residues. This CDR3 reads CASSPPSLHNEQFF. The CDR3 coding sequence is TGTGCCAGCTCACCCCCCTCCCTACACAATGAGCAGTTCTTC. The variable domain in full, with the rest retrieved from reference TRBV18 and TRBJ2-1, is NAGVMQNPRHLVRRRGQEARLRCSPMKGHSHVYWYRQLPEEGLKFMVYLQKENIIDESGMPKERFSAEFPKEGPSILRIQQVVRGDSAAYFCASSPPSLHNEQFFGPGTRLTVL.

The rearrangement joins TRBV28 to TRBJ1-2, with TRBD1 as a possible D gene (5 bases). CDR3 length equals 13 residues. The ends were cut back, 4 bases at V and 5 bases at J, with 11 bases in the middle. Germline V gene data show CDR1 as MDHEN and CDR2 as SYDVKM. The DNA of the CDR3 is TGTGCCAGCAGTTCGGGGGTGGGTTATGGCTACACCTTC. Protein sequence: CASSSGVGYGYTF.

Only a few counts were recorded for this clonotype. The genes are TRBV9 and TRBJ2-6; D unclear. The CDR3 is made up of 15 amino acids. The ends were cut back, 1 base at V and 1 base at J, with 6 bases in the middle. Germline CDR1 SGDLS, CDR2 YYNGEE. As DNA, the CDR3 is TGTGCCAGCAGCGTACGTGAATCTGGGGCCAACGTCCTGACTTTC. Translated, it gives CASSVRESGANVLTF.

This chain links TRBV20-1 with TRBJ2-5, with D tentatively TRBD1 (6 bases). V shed 6 bases and J shed 12 bases, with 17 bases lying between them. The germline gives CDR1 DFQATT, CDR2 SNEGSKA (reference sequence). The CDR3 loop spans 11 amino acids. The CDR3 region has the DNA TGCAGTGCCAGGGGCCACGCCGAAGAGTACTTC. Translated: CSARGHAEEYF.

This clonotype was seen a few times. The chain combines TRBV20-1 with TRBJ1-5, with D perhaps TRBD1 (5 bases). CDR1 DFQATT and CDR2 SNEGSKA come from the germline V gene (reference sequence). Trimming took off 6 bases at V and 4 bases at J, with 10 bases between the two ends. The CDR3 runs to 12 residues. Written as DNA, the CDR3 is TGCAGTGCCCACAGGACAAATCAGCCCCAGCATTTT. Translated: CSAHRTNQPQHF.

This chain links TRBV20-1 with TRBJ2-3; 11 bases fit TRBD2. The CDR3 runs to 15 residues. Losses at the gene ends were 5 bases for V and 5 bases for J; bases not matched to a gene: 9. CDR1 and CDR2 from the germline V gene are DFQATT and SNEGSKA (reference sequence). CDR3 residues: CSALRSGGVGDTQYF. CDR3 nucleotide sequence: TGCAGTGCTCTACGTAGCGGGGGGGTGGGAGATACGCAGTATTTT.

The rearrangement uses TRBV9 and TRBJ2-4, with a weak D call TRBD2 (5 bases). Trimming left V 0 bases short and J 8 bases short, with 6 bases between. The V gene's germline CDR1 is SGDLS and CDR2 YYNGEE. The CDR3 contains 12 residues. The CDR3 bases are TGTGCCAGCAGCGTAGACGGGGACATTCAGTACTTC. This gives the protein CASSVDGDIQYF. Complete variable domain (other parts from reference TRBV9 and TRBJ2-4): DSGVTQTPKHLITATGQRVTLRCSPRSGDLSVYWYQQSLDQGLQFLIQYYNGEERAKGNILERFSAQQFPDLHSELNLSSLELGDSALYFCASSVDGDIQYFGAGTRLSVL.

There are a few counts of this clonotype. This chain uses TRBV6-2 or TRBV6-3 with TRBJ2-1; D gene unclear. The ends were cut back, 7 bases at V and 7 bases at J, with 17 bases in the middle. Per germline, CDR1 MNHEY and CDR2 SVGEGT. This CDR3 contains 14 residues. This chain's CDR3 is CASTLQWGQNEQFF. As DNA, the CDR3 is TGTGCCAGCACTCTACAATGGGGTCAGAATGAGCAGTTCTTC.

V usage is TRBV11-2 and J usage is TRBJ2-1; 13 positions agree with TRBD2. CDR3 length: 16 amino acids. The V segment lost 3 bases and the J segment 9 bases; nucleotides outside the gene matches: 8. The V gene's germline CDR1 is SGHAT and CDR2 FQNNGV. DNA for the CDR3: TGTGCCAGCAGCTTGCCCACTAGCGGGGGGGCCAGTGAGCAGTTCTTC. It encodes CASSLPTSGGASEQFF.

The V call is TRBV20-1, the J call TRBJ2-5; D is ambiguous. The J call may be incorrect, as the DNA end agrees better with TRBJ2-7. Germline CDR1 reads DFQATT; CDR2 reads SNEGSKA (reference sequence). CDR3 length: 12 residues. The chain's CDR3 is CSAAALLNEQYF. The CDR3 bases are TGCAGTGCCGCTGCCCTTCTGAACGAGCAGTACTTC.

This clonotype turned up a few times. This chain links TRBV6-2 or TRBV6-3 with TRBJ2-2, with D uncertain. Between the trimmed V and J ends, which lost 10 bases and 7 bases, there was a span of 10 bases. Germline V gene sequence: CDR1 MNHEY, CDR2 SVGEGT. The CDR3 is made up of 11 amino acids. CDR3 residues: CAILGGGELFF. For the CDR3, the DNA is TGTGCCATCTTGGGTGGCGGGGAGCTGTTTTTT.

This clonotype was observed at least ten times. V usage is TRBV29-1 and J usage is TRBJ2-1, with 12 bases lining up with TRBD2. J lost 5 bases, V lost 4 bases, and 6 bases had no gene match. The CDR3 consists of 15 residues. Per germline, CDR1 SQVTM and CDR2 ANQGSEA. The CDR3 nucleotides are TGCAGCGTTGCGAGGCTAGCGGGAGGGAACAATGAGCAGTTCTTC. Translating it yields CSVARLAGGNNEQFF.

V and J are TRBV10-3 and TRBJ1-5; 10 nucleotides agree with TRBD1. V was clipped by 6 bases and J by 5 bases; unmatched bases: 1. The CDR3 consists of 13 residues. Germline lookup yields CDR1 ENHRY and CDR2 SYGVKD. In nucleotides, the CDR3 is TGTGCCATCAGCGGACAGGGGGATCAGCCCCAGCATTTT. Translated: CAISGQGDQPQHF.

The chain combines TRBV20-1 with TRBJ2-1; 8 positions agree with TRBD1. The length of the CDR3 is 14 residues. CDR1 and CDR2 (germline): DFQATT, SNEGSKA (reference sequence). V shed 1 base and J 6 bases; nucleotides not matched to a gene: 5. The CDR3 DNA sequence: TGCAGTGCTAGAGTGCTAGGACAGGGCAATGAGCAGTTCTTC. Translation gives CSARVLGQGNEQFF.

The V gene is TRBV3-1, the J gene TRBJ2-7, with D possibly TRBD1 on 5 matching bases. V lost 2 bases and J 3 bases, leaving 14 bases between the germline ends. CDR3 length: 15 amino acids. The germline V gene encodes CDR1 LGHDT and CDR2 YNNKEL (reference sequence). The CDR3 is CASSQRETEFYEQYF. CDR3 DNA: TGTGCCAGCAGCCAAAGAGAGACAGAGTTCTACGAGCAGTACTTC.

The chain carries TRBV28 and TRBJ2-5; 7 nucleotides line up with TRBD2. V gave up 5 bases and J gave up 4 bases; unmatched junction bases: 4. Germline V CDR1 and CDR2: MDHEN, SYDVKM. CDR3 length: 13 amino acids. CDR3 region: CASSSGVPETQYF. DNA for the CDR3: TGTGCCAGCAGTAGCGGGGTCCCAGAGACCCAGTACTTC.

This clonotype was seen a few times. The chain is built from TRBV20-1 and TRBJ1-5; D is possibly TRBD1 (6 bases). CDR3 size: 14 residues. The ends were cut back, 5 bases at V and 0 bases at J, with 11 bases in the middle. CDR1 is DFQATT and CDR2 is SNEGSKA in the germline V gene (reference sequence). The CDR3 region has the DNA TGCAGTGCTGGGGACATTCATAGCAATCAGCCCCAGCATTTT. Translating it yields CSAGDIHSNQPQHF.

This clonotype was counted a few times. CDR3 sequence reads: CSASSYSGTSTDTQYF. The CDR3 DNA follows: TGCAGTGCTAGTTCTTATAGCGGGACAAGCACAGATACGCAGTATTTT. The chain uses TRBV20-1 and TRBJ2-3; 8 bases map to TRBD2. Trimming removed 3 bases from V and 0 bases from J; junction bases left unmatched: 8. In germline, CDR1 is DFQATT, CDR2 SNEGSKA (reference sequence). This CDR3 contains 16 residues.